Sequencing of this T cell receptor beta chain was carried out in a study of tumor-infiltrating lymphocytes in primary liver carcinoma. Study-level information: Male and female patients aged 30 to 69 years made up the cohort. Staged T1-T3 N0M0, the tumors had sizes that ranged from roughly 4.2 to 11 cm across. Study-level results: There were only about 8-25% of top clones found in all five tumor regions.

With 400 to 550 ng total RNA as template and a constant-region primer, TCR beta cDNA was made. Each TCR beta library was derived from three nested multiplex PCR rounds that employed slightly modified ARM-PCR. Each of the first two PCR rounds ran nine to ten cycles with TRBV1-TRBV30 forward and C-beta reverse primers. TCRdb independently ran MiXCR on the multiplex PCR reads; one entry per CDR3 protein. The table lists about 33,000 distinct CDR3 sequences, 76% of them singletons. For each extraction, RNA and DNA were obtained together from approximately 20-30 mg of unsorted bulk tissue. Primary liver carcinoma in the patients was surgically resected. CDR3 length equals 21 residues. The germline gives CDR1 WSHSY, CDR2 SAAADI. With regard to this clonotype: Its antigen is unidentified. Lacking the conserved final phenylalanine or tryptophan, this CDR3 likely reflects a read error.

This receptor was identified in a man between 35 and 55 years old with primary liver carcinoma and hepatitis B virus infection. Sample: liver tumor tissue from sampling region 5. Documented subset: tumor region T5, tumor centre. The V call is TRBV10-2, the J call TRBJ1-2; TRBD1 is a possible D gene (5 bases). CDR3 bases: TGCGCCAGCAGTGAGGGCTTAGTGTCGGGGGGTAGCCGAAGATTGTGTTATGGTTACACCATC. It yields the protein CASSEGLVSGGSRRLCYGYTI.